The next 20 T cell receptor beta chains were all read from a single sample in a study of T cell responses to AZD1222 COVID-19 vaccine. The method was immunoSEQ multiplex PCR; TCRdb's version includes in-frame clones alone and lacks a portion of them. The profile covers 100,000 to 120,000 clones, with about nine tenths appearing a single time and 1.6% taken by the ten largest. Source: peripheral blood, taken on day 0 of AZD1222 vaccination. The receptor source for this set is an adult in good health.

This clone was observed a single time. J is TRBJ1-1 and V is TRBV6-5, with 7 bases matching TRBD1. The CDR3 runs 13 residues. The germline gives CDR1 MNHEY, CDR2 SVGAGI. The junction had 7 bases not matched to a gene; V was cut back by 5 bases and J by 7 bases. In nucleotides, the CDR3 is TGTGCCAGCAGTCAAAACAGGGGACTTGAAGCTTTCTTT. It codes for CASSQNRGLEAFF.

The V and J genes are TRBV9 and TRBJ2-7, with D unclear. Germline-derived CDR1 and CDR2 are SGDLS and YYNGEE. Trimming shortened V by 0 bases and J by 0 bases, and 10 bases separated the two germline ends. The CDR3 is 15 amino acids. The DNA of the CDR3 is TGTGCCAGCAGCGTAGGACGGGCGTCCTCCTACGAGCAGTACTTC. It specifies CASSVGRASSYEQYF.

The V gene is TRBV4-2, the J gene TRBJ2-7; weak D call: TRBD2 (5 bases). V lost 4 bases to trimming and J lost 2 bases, with 12 bases between them. The CDR3 totals 14 residues. Germline V gene sequence: CDR1 LGHNA, CDR2 YNFKEQ. CDR3 sequence reads: CASSREGSTYEQYF. In DNA, the CDR3 is TGTGCCAGCAGCCGAGAGGGATCTACCTACGAGCAGTACTTC.

The J gene is TRBJ2-1, the V gene TRBV3-1 (or the pseudogene TRBV3-2), with D unclear. From germline, CDR1 is LGHDT and CDR2 YNNKEL (reference sequence). The CDR3 consists of 16 residues. Trimming took 1 base from V and 0 from J, leaving 10 bases between them. The CDR3 nucleotides read TGTGCCAGCAGCCAAGGACGACGTAGCTCCTACAATGAGCAGTTCTTC. Its translation: CASSQGRRSSYNEQFF.

J is TRBJ1-2 and V is TRBV2, with 10 bases matching TRBD1. This CDR3 spans 14 amino acids. The germline CDR1 and CDR2 sequences are SNHLY and FYNNEI. Trimming at V came to 4 bases and at J to 4 bases, leaving 3 bases not matched to a gene. The CDR3 bases are TGTGCCAGCAGTGGGGACAGGGGTCTCTATGGCTACACCTTC. Translating it yields CASSGDRGLYGYTF.

This clone was counted a single time. The chain combines TRBV4-1 with TRBJ2-7; 13 positions match TRBD2. Trimming removed 1 base from V and 4 bases from J; junction bases left unmatched: 4. The CDR3 is 16 residues long. Germline CDR1 MGHRA, CDR2 YSYEKL. In DNA form, the CDR3 reads TGCGCCAGCAGCCAAGGGGGACTAGCGGGATTATACGAGCAGTACTTC. This encodes CASSQGGLAGLYEQYF.

The V call is TRBV7-9, the J call TRBJ1-2, with a possible D match to TRBD1 (5 bases). The CDR3 covers 16 residues. The V end lost 4 bases, the J end lost 0 bases, and 15 bases lay between the germline ends. Germline V CDR1 and CDR2: SEHNR, FQNEAQ (reference sequence). The CDR3 here is CASSSRDGSSNYGYTF. CDR3 coding DNA: TGTGCCAGCAGCTCGCGGGACGGATCGTCTAACTATGGCTACACCTTC. Complete variable domain (other parts from reference TRBV7-9 and TRBJ1-2): DTGVSQNPRHKITKRGQNVTFRCDPISEHNRLYWYRQTLGQGPEFLTYFQNEAQLEKSRLLSDRFSAERPKGSFSTLEIQRTEQGDSAMYLCASSSRDGSSNYGYTFGSGTRLTVV.

The rearrangement joins TRBV29-1 to TRBJ1-5; maybe TRBD1 (6 bases). The CDR3 has 14 residues. Trimming pared 7 bases from V and 2 bases from J, leaving 15 bases between. Germline V gives CDR1 SQVTM, CDR2 ANQGSEA. This chain's CDR3 is CSAIGGAGNQPQHF. CDR3 in DNA: TGCAGCGCCATAGGGGGGGCAGGCAATCAGCCCCAGCATTTT. Based on the CDR3 plus reference TRBV29-1 and TRBJ1-5, the full variable domain is SAVISQKPSRDICQRGTSLTIQCQVDSQVTMMFWYRQQPGQSLTLIATANQGSEATYESGFVIDKFPISRPNLTFSTLTVSNMSPEDSSIYLCSAIGGAGNQPQHFGDGTRLSIL.

V and J are TRBV7-7 and TRBJ2-5, with a tentative D call TRBD1 (5 bases). This CDR3 spans 14 amino acids. Between the trimmed V and J ends, which lost 6 bases and 5 bases, there was a span of 16 bases. Looked up from germline, CDR1 is SSHAT and CDR2 is FNYEAQ (reference sequence). Here the CDR3 reads CASSHGHPSETQYF. DNA of the CDR3: TGTGCCAGCAGTCACGGACACCCATCGGAGACCCAGTACTTC.

This clone has only one observation. This rearrangement joins TRBV27 to TRBJ1-1; 8 bases are a match to TRBD1. After removal of 2 bases from V and 4 bases from J, the junction contained 3 bases not matched to a gene. The CDR3 is made up of 14 amino acids. Germline CDR1 reads MNHEY; CDR2 reads SMNVEV (reference sequence). Here the CDR3 DNA reads TGTGCCAGCAGTTTAATCGGACAGGGCACTGAAGCTTTCTTT. Residues: CASSLIGQGTEAFF.

This clone was seen only a few times. The chain is built from TRBV19 and TRBJ1-5, with a possible D match to TRBD1 (5 bases). V gave up 2 bases and J gave up 3 bases, with 8 bases separating them. The CDR3 is 14 residues long. The germline V gene encodes CDR1 LNHDA and CDR2 SQIVND (reference sequence). The CDR3 DNA reads TGTGCCAGTAGTATAAGAGGGGACAATCAGCCCCAGCATTTT. Translation gives CASSIRGDNQPQHF.

The chain has TRBV5-6 and TRBJ2-1; the D is unclear. Germline V gives CDR1 SGHDT, CDR2 YYEEEE. V lost 4 bases and J lost 7, with 6 bases in between. The CDR3 has 11 residues. The CDR3 here is CASSRLNEQFF. The CDR3 DNA is TGTGCCAGCAGCCGATTAAATGAGCAGTTCTTC.

The gene calls are TRBV10-1 and TRBJ2-1; 11 nucleotides match TRBD2. In germline, CDR1 is WNHNN, CDR2 SYGVQD (reference sequence). V lost 6 bases to trimming and J lost 4 bases; unmatched junction nucleotides: 8. The CDR3 extends over 16 amino acids. The CDR3 DNA is TGCGCCAGCAGCCCCAGACTAGCGGGATTATACAATGAGCAGTTCTTC. This encodes CASSPRLAGLYNEQFF.

The V gene is TRBV7-2, the J gene TRBJ2-3; 9 nucleotides align to TRBD1. Germline V gene data show CDR1 as SGHTA and CDR2 as FQGNSA. Germline trimming cut 5 bases from V and 4 bases from J; bases unmatched to any gene: 7. The CDR3 is 15 residues long. The chain's CDR3 is CASSQQGAQADTQYF. The DNA for the CDR3 is TGTGCCAGCAGCCAACAGGGGGCGCAGGCAGATACGCAGTATTTT. Supplemented by reference TRBV7-2 and TRBJ2-3, the full variable domain reads GAGVSQSPSNKVTEKGKDVELRCDPISGHTALYWYRQSLGQGLEFLIYFQGNSAPDKSGLPSDRFSAERTGGSVSTLTIQRTQQEDSAVYLCASSQQGAQADTQYFGPGTRLTVL.

This clone appeared a few times. The chain has TRBV5-1 and TRBJ1-5; no reliable D call. Trimming took 0 bases from V and 3 from J, leaving 4 bases between them. CDR3 length: 13 amino acids. Germline V gene sequence: CDR1 SGHRS, CDR2 YFSETQ. CDR3 sequence: CASSLAPNQPQHF. In DNA, the CDR3 is TGCGCCAGCAGCTTGGCTCCCAATCAGCCCCAGCATTTT. The variable domain in full, completed from reference TRBV5-1 and TRBJ1-5, reads KAGVTQTPRYLIKTRGQQVTLSCSPISGHRSVSWYQQTPGQGLQFLFEYFSETQRNKGNFPGRFSGRQFSNSRSEMNVSTLELGDSALYLCASSLAPNQPQHFGDGTRLSIL.

The J gene is TRBJ1-3, the V gene TRBV19; TRBD1 is a possible D gene (6 bases). The germline V gene has CDR1 LNHDA and CDR2 SQIVND (reference sequence). The CDR3 totals 15 residues. V was trimmed by 6 bases and J by 0 bases, leaving 12 bases between them. The CDR3: CASSAQGFSGNTIYF. Here the CDR3 DNA reads TGTGCCAGTAGCGCTCAGGGGTTCTCTGGAAACACCATATATTTT. Full variable domain (remainder filled in from reference TRBV19 and TRBJ1-3): DGGITQSPKYLFRKEGQNVTLSCEQNLNHDAMYWYRQDPGQGLRLIYYSQIVNDFQKGDIAEGYSVSREKKESFPLTVTSAQKNPTAFYLCASSAQGFSGNTIYFGEGSWLTVV.

The chain joins TRBV18 to TRBJ1-2; D gene uncertain. CDR1 is KGHSH, CDR2 LQKENI, per germline. The CDR3 consists of 11 residues. Trimming removed 4 bases at V and 7 bases at J, with 7 bases between. Written as DNA, the CDR3 is TGTGCCAGCTCACTGGGCCCTGGCTACACCTTC. Amino acid sequence: CASSLGPGYTF.

The chain joins TRBV5-5 to TRBJ1-5, with D uncertain. Germline CDR1 SGHKS, CDR2 YYEKEE (reference sequence). Trimming took off 1 base at V and 4 bases at J, with 12 bases between the two ends. This CDR3 is built from 15 residues. As DNA, the CDR3 is TGTGCCAGCAGCTTGCAGAGTAGGGAAAATCAGCCCCAGCATTTT. Amino acid sequence: CASSLQSRENQPQHF. Using reference TRBV5-5 and TRBJ1-5 for the parts outside the CDR3, the full variable domain is DAGVTQSPTHLIKTRGQQVTLRCSPISGHKSVSWYQQVLGQGPQFIFQYYEKEERGRGNFPDRFSARQFPNYSSELNVNALLLGDSALYLCASSLQSRENQPQHFGDGTRLSIL.

This chain links TRBV29-1 with TRBJ1-5, with 9 bases aligning to TRBD1. Looked up from germline, CDR1 is SQVTM and CDR2 is ANQGSEA. The CDR3 consists of 14 residues. V lost 5 bases, J lost 7 bases, and 9 bases stayed unmatched. The CDR3: CSVITGGLGQPQHF. The CDR3 DNA reads TGCAGCGTTATCACAGGGGGCTTAGGGCAGCCCCAGCATTTT.

This clone was seen a single time. The J gene is TRBJ2-2, the V gene TRBV2, with D uncertain. V was trimmed by 1 base and J by 6 bases, leaving 3 bases between them. The CDR3 has 12 residues. CDR1 and CDR2 from the germline V gene are SNHLY and FYNNEI. The CDR3 loop is CASSEDPGELFF. CDR3 in DNA: TGTGCCAGCAGTGAAGATCCCGGGGAGCTGTTTTTT.